This T cell receptor (beta chain) was retrieved from a study of T cell responses to AZD1222 COVID-19 vaccine. TCRdb's copy holds only in-frame clones and misses some; the assay was immunoSEQ multiplex PCR. Of under 150,000 clones listed, 85% to 95% are singletons. Specimen: peripheral blood, collected on day 0 of AZD1222 vaccination. This TCR derives from an adult in good health.

In DNA form, the CDR3 reads TGTGCCAGCAGCCAAGCAGGACTAGCGGTCTACAATGAGCAGTTCTTC. It yields the protein CASSQAGLAVYNEQFF. The gene calls are TRBV4-2 and TRBJ2-1; 10 bases align to TRBD2. This CDR3 region has 16 residues. After removal of 1 base from V and 3 bases from J, the junction contained 3 bases not matched to a gene. Germline CDR1 reads LGHNA; CDR2 reads YNFKEQ.